These 16 T cell receptor beta chains share one sample of origin, sequenced in a study of blood T cell repertoires in COVID-19. Repertoires were generated with immunoSEQ multiplex PCR, while TCRdb's copy carries only in-frame clones and drops some. The sample consists of around 130,000 clones, about 87% of them appearing once. Material for sequencing was peripheral blood. The receptors were sampled from a human donor with COVID-19, enrolled during active disease. The donor label of this sample is uncertain.

In this sample, this clone turned up once. The V call is TRBV11-2, the J call TRBJ2-7; D might be TRBD2 (6 bases). CDR1 is SGHAT and CDR2 is FQNNGV in the germline V gene. CDR3 length: 14 residues. V was shortened by 3 bases and J by 0 bases, with 9 bases between the two germline ends. The CDR3 DNA is TGTGCCAGCAGCTTGTTCGGGAGCTCCTACGAGCAGTACTTC. As protein: CASSLFGSSYEQYF.

The chain recombines TRBV5-1 with TRBJ1-5; D is perhaps TRBD1 (5 bases). CDR1 and CDR2 (germline): SGHRS, YFSETQ. The CDR3 consists of 15 residues. Trimming took off 0 bases at V and 4 bases at J, with 11 bases between the two ends. CDR3 residues: CASSLGAGVNQPQHF. In DNA, the CDR3 is TGCGCCAGCAGCTTGGGCGCGGGGGTAAATCAGCCCCAGCATTTT.

The chain links TRBV6-6 to TRBJ2-3, with 9 bases identical to TRBD2. The CDR3 extends over 15 amino acids. Losses at the gene ends were 3 bases for V and 3 bases for J; bases not matched to a gene: 4. Germline V gene lookup returns CDR1 MNHNY and CDR2 SVGAGI (reference sequence). The CDR3 bases are TGTGCCAGCAGTTATAGCGGGGGTTGGACAGATACGCAGTATTTT. Translation: CASSYSGGWTDTQYF.

The rearrangement uses TRBV4-2 and TRBJ2-7; 8 bases fit TRBD1. This CDR3 has 14 residues. V lost 4 bases to trimming and J lost 2 bases; unmatched junction nucleotides: 4. Germline V CDR1 and CDR2: LGHNA, YNFKEQ. CDR3 nucleotide sequence: TGTGCCAGCAGCCTCGGGACAGGTACCTACGAGCAGTACTTC. It specifies CASSLGTGTYEQYF.

The genes are TRBV4-1 and TRBJ2-1; the match to TRBD1 covers 9 bases. The V and J ends lost 5 bases and 7 bases, in that order; junction bases with no gene match: 9. The V gene's germline CDR1 is MGHRA and CDR2 YSYEKL. This CDR3 has 15 residues. As DNA, the CDR3 is TGCGCCAGCAGCTTGGGACAGGGTTTGAGGAATGAGCAGTTCTTC. Its protein product is CASSLGQGLRNEQFF.

A few counts support this clone. The chain uses TRBV6-5 and TRBJ2-7, with TRBD1 matching over 7 bases. The CDR3 totals 14 residues. V lost 6 bases and J lost 3; bases outside the gene matches: 8. CDR1 and CDR2 from the germline V gene are MNHEY and SVGAGI. CDR3 nucleotide sequence: TGTGCCAGCAGCGAGCCGGGACAGAACTACGAGCAGTACTTC. Its protein is CASSEPGQNYEQYF.

J is TRBJ1-3 and V is TRBV29-1; TRBD1 is a possible D gene (6 bases). Trimming left V 6 bases short and J 0 bases short, with 15 bases between. The CDR3 is made up of 15 amino acids. CDR1 and CDR2 (germline): SQVTM, ANQGSEA. The CDR3 region has the DNA TGCAGCGTAGCCCAGGGGACCCACTCTGGAAACACCATATATTTT. The encoded protein is CSVAQGTHSGNTIYF.

The J gene is TRBJ2-7, the V gene TRBV27; maybe TRBD2 (6 bases). The CDR3 is 15 residues long. Germline V CDR1 and CDR2: MNHEY, SMNVEV (reference sequence). The V end was cut by 6 bases, the J end by 0 bases, with 15 bases between. CDR3 region: CASRAPGTASYEQYF. For the CDR3, the DNA is TGTGCCAGCAGGGCCCCCGGGACTGCCTCCTACGAGCAGTACTTC.

The V gene is TRBV7-6, the J gene TRBJ1-4, with 10 bases that match TRBD1. The germline V gene encodes CDR1 SGHVS and CDR2 FNYEAQ. V gave up 4 bases and J gave up 5 bases; unmatched junction bases: 1. The CDR3 sequence is 14 residues long. The DNA for the CDR3 is TGTGCCAGCAGCTCGACAGGGGGCAATGAAAAACTGTTTTTT. Its translation: CASSSTGGNEKLFF. Looking up the rest from reference TRBV7-6 and TRBJ1-4 gives the full variable domain: GAGVSQSPRYKVTKRGQDVALRCDPISGHVSLYWYRQALGQGPEFLTYFNYEAQQDKSGLPNDRFSAERPEGSISTLTIQRTEQRDSAMYRCASSSTGGNEKLFFGSGTQLSVL.

The chain joins TRBV6-4 to TRBJ1-1, with no clear D. CDR1 MRHNA and CDR2 SNTAGT come from the germline V gene. Trimming cost V 5 bases and J 4 bases, with 14 bases left between them. This CDR3 is built from 14 residues. The CDR3 spells CASSLTGSSTEAFF. DNA of the CDR3: TGTGCCAGCAGTCTGACCGGGTCTTCCACTGAAGCTTTCTTT.

The genes are TRBV5-4 and TRBJ1-2; TRBD1 matches 7 bases. The CDR3 extends over 15 amino acids. V shed 2 bases, J shed 0 bases, and the junction held 4 bases outside the gene matches. The germline V gene has CDR1 SGHNT and CDR2 YYREEE (reference sequence). The CDR3 DNA reads TGTGCCAGCAGCTTCCACAGGGGAGCTAACTATGGCTACACCTTC. Its translation is CASSFHRGANYGYTF.

The chain links TRBV2 to TRBJ1-1; D is uncertain. Trimming removed 7 bases at V and 4 bases at J, with 10 bases between. The length of the CDR3 is 12 residues. The germline CDR1 and CDR2 sequences are SNHLY and FYNNEI. The CDR3: CASIYFVTEAFF. The CDR3 coding sequence is TGTGCCAGCATATATTTTGTCACTGAAGCTTTCTTT.

The V call is TRBV19, the J call TRBJ2-7; possibly TRBD1 for D (7 bases). Trimming pared 3 bases from V and 7 bases from J, leaving 16 bases between. The length of the CDR3 is 14 residues. Germline V gene lookup returns CDR1 LNHDA and CDR2 SQIVND (reference sequence). In DNA form, the CDR3 reads TGTGCCAGTAGTATCCCGGGAGCCAGGGGGGAGCAGTACTTC. This gives the protein CASSIPGARGEQYF.

This chain connects TRBV19 to TRBJ2-7; D gene unclear. V dropped 5 bases and J dropped 5 bases, with 16 bases sitting between them. This CDR3 is built from 14 residues. CDR1 and CDR2 (germline): LNHDA, SQIVND (reference sequence). The CDR3 loop reads CASSWQVLRDEQYF. In nucleotides, the CDR3 is TGTGCCAGTAGTTGGCAGGTTCTACGCGACGAGCAGTACTTC.

This rearrangement joins TRBV2 to TRBJ1-2, with D possibly matching TRBD1 (6 bases). Per the germline V gene, CDR1 is SNHLY and CDR2 is FYNNEI. The length of the CDR3 is 14 residues. V dropped 4 bases and J dropped 2 bases, with 11 bases sitting between them. Here the CDR3 DNA reads TGTGCCAGCAGTGTGCTCAGGGGAAACTATGGCTACACCTTC. Protein sequence: CASSVLRGNYGYTF.

This sequence joins TRBV5-4 and TRBJ2-3, with 9 bases fitting TRBD1. The CDR3 loop spans 15 amino acids. Per germline, CDR1 SGHNT and CDR2 YYREEE (reference sequence). The V and J ends lost 5 bases and 3 bases, in that order; junction bases with no gene match: 7. In DNA, the CDR3 is TGTGCCAGCAGGAATACGGGACAGGGAACAGATACGCAGTATTTT. It codes for CASRNTGQGTDTQYF.